Below, 22 T cell receptor beta chains from the same sample are listed, as sequenced in a study of blood T cell repertoires in COVID-19. Profiling relied on immunoSEQ multiplex PCR, and the TCRdb table lists in-frame clones only, not all of them. Of hundreds of thousands of clones detected, approximately 88% appear once; the ten largest clones hold roughly 6%. The material sequenced was peripheral blood. The source is a woman younger than 45 with COVID-19, enrolled during active disease.

The V call is TRBV11-2, the J call TRBJ1-2; D perhaps matches TRBD1 (5 bases). This CDR3 has 14 residues. CDR1 is SGHAT and CDR2 is FQNNGV in the germline V gene. Deletions cut 0 bases from V and 3 bases from J, with 8 bases between. The chain's CDR3 is CASSLEGQDYGYTF. For the CDR3, the DNA is TGTGCCAGCAGCTTAGAGGGGCAGGACTATGGCTACACCTTC.

This chain links TRBV5-6 with TRBJ2-7, with 7 bases aligning to TRBD1. The junction had 9 bases not matched to a gene; V was cut back by 0 bases and J by 3 bases. The germline V gene has CDR1 SGHDT and CDR2 YYEEEE. The CDR3 totals 16 residues. In DNA form, the CDR3 reads TGTGCCAGCAGCTTGGAAGGGACAGATCTCTTCTACGAGCAGTACGTC. Translated, it gives CASSLEGTDLFYEQYV.

The CDR3 DNA sequence: TGTGCCAGCAGCTTTGGACTAGCGGGTTACACCGGGGAGCTGTTTTTT. It is translated as CASSFGLAGYTGELFF. The J gene is TRBJ2-2, the V gene TRBV13, with 11 bases that match TRBD2. The CDR3 sequence is 16 residues long. The germline CDR1 and CDR2 sequences are PRHDT and FYEKMQ (reference sequence). J lost 3 bases, V lost 3 bases, and 3 bases had no gene match.

This chain joins TRBV5-1 and TRBJ2-3, with 7 bases fitting TRBD2. The CDR3 length is 14 residues. The germline gives CDR1 SGHRS, CDR2 YFSETQ. With 0 bases clipped from V and 4 bases from J, the junction kept 2 bases outside the gene matches. This CDR3 is CASSLVAGADTQYF. In DNA, the CDR3 is TGCGCCAGCAGCTTGGTCGCGGGAGCAGATACGCAGTATTTT.

V usage is TRBV21-1 and J usage is TRBJ1-6; TRBD1 is taken as the D call from the table, unchecked against the DNA. TRBV21-1 is classified as a pseudogene. The CDR3 is 17 residues long. In DNA, the CDR3 is TGTGCCAGCAGCGTCGGACAGGATCGGTGTGGGGATTCACCCCTCCACTTT. It yields the protein CASSVGQDRCGDSPLHF.

The rearrangement uses TRBV12-5 and TRBJ2-5; 9 bases match TRBD1. This CDR3 contains 14 residues. V was pared by 2 bases and J by 4 bases, with 2 bases of the junction left unmatched. Germline CDR1 and CDR2: LGHNT and FRNRAP. CDR3 region: CASGLNRGPETQYF. The CDR3 region has the DNA TGTGCTAGTGGTTTGAACAGGGGGCCAGAGACCCAGTACTTC.

The chain carries TRBV18 and TRBJ2-7, with D possibly being TRBD1 (6 bases). The CDR3 spans 16 residues. Germline values: CDR1 KGHSH, CDR2 LQKENI. The V end was cut by 3 bases, the J end by 6 bases, with 21 bases between. The CDR3, as DNA: TGTGCCAGCTCACCCAACGATGGACAGATCGGGTCCGAGCAGTACGTC. It translates to CASSPNDGQIGSEQYV.

J is TRBJ2-5 and V is TRBV4-3; 9 bases fit TRBD2. CDR1 is LGHNA, CDR2 YSLEER, per germline. The length of the CDR3 is 17 residues. With V trimmed by 0 bases and J by 7 bases, 12 bases remained unmatched. The CDR3 DNA reads TGCGCCAGCAGCCAAGATCTCCCAGCGGGGGGTTTGGTGACCCAGTACTTC. Translated: CASSQDLPAGGLVTQYF.

The chain combines TRBV19 with TRBJ2-3; tentatively, D is TRBD1 (5 bases). The CDR3 consists of 16 residues. Germline loops: CDR1 LNHDA, CDR2 SQIVND (reference sequence). V dropped 5 bases and J dropped 4 bases, with 19 bases sitting between them. In DNA form, the CDR3 reads TGTGCCAGTAGTTCCGCCCGCAGGGTTAGGCCAGATACGCAGTATTTT. Amino acids: CASSSARRVRPDTQYF.

The J gene is TRBJ2-3, the V gene TRBV4-3; D may be TRBD2 (6 bases). The V gene's germline CDR1 is LGHNA and CDR2 YSLEER. The CDR3 totals 15 residues. Trimming removed 4 bases at V and 1 base at J, with 12 bases between. The CDR3 sequence: CASSLRDSGTDTQYF. The CDR3, as DNA: TGCGCCAGCAGCCTACGGGACTCCGGCACAGATACGCAGTATTTT.

The table lists this clone with a count of one. This chain links TRBV2 with TRBJ2-7; 8 nucleotides line up with TRBD1. V lost 4 bases to trimming and J lost 11 bases; unmatched junction nucleotides: 4. The CDR3 runs to 11 residues. The germline V gene encodes CDR1 SNHLY and CDR2 FYNNEI. For the CDR3, the DNA is TGTGCCAGCAGTGGGGGACAGGCTGAGTACTTC. It specifies CASSGGQAEYF.

J is TRBJ2-2 and V is TRBV5-4; 12 bases align to TRBD1. This CDR3 region has 17 residues. V lost 0 bases to trimming and J lost 4 bases; unmatched junction nucleotides: 4. The V gene's germline CDR1 is SGHNT and CDR2 YYREEE (reference sequence). The CDR3 loop reads CASSLGGTGGATGELFF. In nucleotides, the CDR3 is TGTGCCAGCAGCTTGGGTGGGACAGGGGGCGCCACCGGGGAGCTGTTTTTT.

The chain has TRBV28 and TRBJ2-7; the D gene is possibly TRBD1 (6 bases). Trimming removed 5 bases from V and 6 bases from J, with 17 bases in between. The CDR3 has 14 residues. The V gene's germline CDR1 is MDHEN and CDR2 SYDVKM. CDR3 region: CASSDRWTPTEQYF. The CDR3 region has the DNA TGTGCCAGCAGTGACAGGTGGACCCCCACCGAGCAGTACTTC. Full variable domain (remainder filled in from reference TRBV28 and TRBJ2-7): DVKVTQSSRYLVKRTGEKVFLECVQDMDHENMFWYRQDPGLGLRLIYFSYDVKMKEKGDIPEGYSVSREKKERFSLILESASTNQTSMYLCASSDRWTPTEQYFGPGTRLTVT.

This rearrangement joins TRBV19 to TRBJ1-3; D unresolved. V lost 5 bases to trimming and J lost 2 bases, with 10 bases between them. CDR3 length: 14 amino acids. Germline V gene data show CDR1 as LNHDA and CDR2 as SQIVND (reference sequence). The DNA for the CDR3 is TGTGCCAGTAGTTTCGGGATGGCTGGAAACACCATATATTTT. Translation: CASSFGMAGNTIYF.

As for this clone: The sample carries other DNA sequences with the same CDR3. The genes are TRBV5-4 and TRBJ2-5, with TRBD2 identical over 12 bases. CDR1 SGHNT and CDR2 YYREEE come from the germline V gene (reference sequence). The CDR3 consists of 15 residues. V dropped 4 bases and J dropped 3; count of bases not matched to a gene: 4. For the CDR3, the DNA is TGTGCCAGCAGCCTTCGACTAGCGGGGGAAGAGACCCAGTACTTC. Translating it yields CASSLRLAGEETQYF. The complete variable domain, with remaining parts taken from reference TRBV5-4 and TRBJ2-5, reads ETGVTQSPTHLIKTRGQQVTLRCSSQSGHNTVSWYQQALGQGPQFIFQYYREEENGRGNFPPRFSGLQFPNYSSELNVNALELDDSALYLCASSLRLAGEETQYFGPGTRLLVL.

V gene TRBV6-5 combines with J gene TRBJ1-6, with TRBD1 matching 9 bases. The J segment lost 10 bases and the V segment lost 4 bases, leaving 5 bases of the junction unmatched. Germline CDR1 and CDR2: MNHEY and SVGAGI. The length of the CDR3 is 14 residues. CDR3 amino acids: CASSSRQGDSPLHF. The DNA for the CDR3 is TGTGCCAGCAGTTCGCGACAGGGGGACTCACCCCTCCACTTT.

The rearrangement links TRBV5-6 to TRBJ2-2; 7 nucleotides line up with TRBD2. The CDR3 has 16 residues. From germline, CDR1 is SGHDT and CDR2 YYEEEE. J lost 5 bases, V lost 3 bases, and 10 bases had no gene match. Here the CDR3 DNA reads TGTGCCAGCAGCTCCCTAGCGGCAGGAGGTACCGGGGAGCTGTTTTTT. Residues: CASSSLAAGGTGELFF.

The chain has TRBV11-2 and TRBJ2-5; perhaps TRBD1 as D (6 bases). V shed 1 base and J shed 1 base, with 10 bases lying between them. The CDR3 extends over 15 amino acids. Germline CDR1 SGHAT, CDR2 FQNNGV. CDR3 protein: CASSLGQATQETQYF. CDR3 bases: TGTGCCAGCAGCTTAGGACAGGCAACCCAAGAGACCCAGTACTTC.

With regard to this clone: Given the absence of the conserved phenylalanine or tryptophan at the CDR3 end, a read error is likely. It is unclear where the CDR3 begins or ends on the DNA, so no DNA is shown, and the CDR3 is as TCRdb lists it. The chain is built from TRBV20-1 and TRBJ1-1. The CDR3 spans 11 amino acids, including both terminal residues. Germline-derived CDR1 and CDR2 are DFQATT and SNEGSKA (reference sequence). This CDR3 reads CSARRDHGWGI.

This clone was observed a handful of times. The chain couples TRBV28 to TRBJ1-2, with 8 bases aligning to TRBD1. V dropped 7 bases and J dropped 2; count of bases not matched to a gene: 3. CDR1 MDHEN and CDR2 SYDVKM come from the germline V gene. The CDR3 is made up of 13 amino acids. The CDR3 DNA is TGTGCCAGCAAGGACAGGGTCAACTATGGCTACACCTTC. It codes for CASKDRVNYGYTF.

This chain uses TRBV19 with TRBJ1-1; perhaps TRBD1 as D (6 bases). CDR3 length: 14 residues. Between the trimmed V and J ends, which lost 6 bases and 1 base, there was a span of 12 bases. In germline, CDR1 is LNHDA, CDR2 SQIVND (reference sequence). The CDR3 bases are TGTGCCAGTAGGGGAAGAGGGGGGAACACTGAAGCTTTCTTT. This translates into CASRGRGGNTEAFF.

The chain joins TRBV7-9 to TRBJ1-2, with a tentative D call TRBD1 (6 bases). CDR1 is SEHNR and CDR2 is FQNEAQ in the germline V gene (reference sequence). Trimming removed 3 bases at V and 6 bases at J, with 11 bases between. The CDR3 totals 13 residues. The CDR3 DNA follows: TGTGCCAGCAGCTTTACAGGGACGGATGGCTACACCTTC. It yields the protein CASSFTGTDGYTF.